Given below is one T cell receptor (beta chain) in context. Its antigen is still unknown. This entry belongs to a study of monozygotic twins with inflammatory bowel disease. Findings and caveats of the study: In patient repertoires, differing immunosuppressive treatments may have added some variability. On the inverse Simpson index, IBD patients scored lower for TCRbeta diversity than healthy co-twins.

The CDR3 consists of 15 residues. Per the germline V gene, CDR1 is SGHDT and CDR2 is YYEEEE. The authors made each sample's cDNA in eight separate reactions. Nested amplification of TCRalpha and TCRbeta cDNA involved two PCRs of about 16 and 10 cycles. Using the 5' RACE reads, TCRdb records one entry per CDR3 protein without DNA. The ten top clones account for roughly 7.7%, within a sample of over 200,000 distinct CDR3 sequences. The sequencing input was blood. The TCR was taken from a human donor with ulcerative colitis or Crohn's disease, or a healthy co-twin of an affected twin (not recorded which). The V gene is TRBV5-6, the J gene TRBJ2-1. CDR3 amino acids: CASSSLGSSYNEQFF.